The present T cell receptor beta chain was sequenced within a study of blood T cell repertoires in COVID-19. About the study: Spain, Italy and the United States supplied samples that represented acute and convalescent COVID-19.

Libraries were prepared by immunoSEQ multiplex PCR; TCRdb keeps only in-frame clonotypes and omits some of them. The sample includes about 87,000 clones, 70% to 85% of them seen just once. Germline V gene sequence: CDR1 SEHNR, CDR2 FQNEAQ (reference sequence). V was shortened by 5 bases and J by 5 bases, with 19 bases between the two germline ends. The CDR3 extends over 15 amino acids. This clonotype was sampled from a woman aged 45-65 years with acute or convalescent COVID-19. Sequencing used peripheral blood. The gene calls are TRBV7-9 and TRBJ2-7; D is unresolved. This chain's CDR3 is CASSPKFRVGNEQYF. The DNA of the CDR3 is TGTGCCAGCAGCCCGAAGTTCCGGGTTGGTAACGAGCAGTACTTC.